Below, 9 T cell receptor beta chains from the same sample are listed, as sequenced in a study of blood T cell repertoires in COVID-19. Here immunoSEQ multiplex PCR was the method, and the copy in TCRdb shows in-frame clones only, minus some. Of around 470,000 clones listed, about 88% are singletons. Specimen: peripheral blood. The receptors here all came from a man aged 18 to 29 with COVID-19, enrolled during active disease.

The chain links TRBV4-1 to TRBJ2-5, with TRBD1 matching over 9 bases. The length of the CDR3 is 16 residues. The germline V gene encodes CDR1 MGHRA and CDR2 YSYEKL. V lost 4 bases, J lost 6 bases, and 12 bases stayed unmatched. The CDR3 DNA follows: TGCGCCAGCAGCCCGGAACCGGGACAGGGTTTGAAGACCCAGTACTTC. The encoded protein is CASSPEPGQGLKTQYF.

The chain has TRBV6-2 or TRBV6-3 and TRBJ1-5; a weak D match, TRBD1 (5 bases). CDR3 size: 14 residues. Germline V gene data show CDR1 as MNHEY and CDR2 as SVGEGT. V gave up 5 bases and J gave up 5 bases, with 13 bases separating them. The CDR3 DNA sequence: TGTGCCAGCAGTAGGCAGGGTATGGATCAGCCCCAGCATTTT. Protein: CASSRQGMDQPQHF.

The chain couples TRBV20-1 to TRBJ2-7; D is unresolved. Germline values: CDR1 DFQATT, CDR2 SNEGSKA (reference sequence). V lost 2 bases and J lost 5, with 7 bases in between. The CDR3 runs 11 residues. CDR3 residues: CSARLVNEQYF. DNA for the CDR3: TGCAGTGCTAGACTAGTGAACGAGCAGTACTTC.

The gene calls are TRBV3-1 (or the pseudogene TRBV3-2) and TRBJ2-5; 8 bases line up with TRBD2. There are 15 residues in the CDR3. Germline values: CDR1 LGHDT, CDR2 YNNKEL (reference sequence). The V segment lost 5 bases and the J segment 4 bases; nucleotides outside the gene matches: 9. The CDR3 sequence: CASSAYPGGLETQYF. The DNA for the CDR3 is TGTGCCAGCAGCGCATACCCGGGGGGGCTAGAGACCCAGTACTTC.

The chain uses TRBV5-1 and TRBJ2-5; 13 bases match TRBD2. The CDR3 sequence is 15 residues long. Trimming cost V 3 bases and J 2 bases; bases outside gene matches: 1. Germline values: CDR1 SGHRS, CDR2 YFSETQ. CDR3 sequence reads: CASSWTSGSQETQYF. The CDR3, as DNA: TGCGCCAGCAGCTGGACTAGCGGGAGTCAAGAGACCCAGTACTTC. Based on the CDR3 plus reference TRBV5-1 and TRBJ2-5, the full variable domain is KAGVTQTPRYLIKTRGQQVTLSCSPISGHRSVSWYQQTPGQGLQFLFEYFSETQRNKGNFPGRFSGRQFSNSRSEMNVSTLELGDSALYLCASSWTSGSQETQYFGPGTRLLVL.

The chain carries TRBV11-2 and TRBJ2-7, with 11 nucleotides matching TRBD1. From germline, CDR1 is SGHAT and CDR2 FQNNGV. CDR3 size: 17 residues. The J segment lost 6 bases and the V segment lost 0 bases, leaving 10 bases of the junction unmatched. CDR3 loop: CASSLEINPGTGGEQYF. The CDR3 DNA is TGTGCCAGCAGCTTAGAAATTAATCCCGGGACAGGGGGCGAGCAGTACTTC.

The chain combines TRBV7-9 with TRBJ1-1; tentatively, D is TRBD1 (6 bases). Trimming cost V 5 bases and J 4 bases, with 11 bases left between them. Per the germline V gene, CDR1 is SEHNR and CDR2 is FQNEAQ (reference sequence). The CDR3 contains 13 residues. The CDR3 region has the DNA TGTGCCAGCAGCCCTGGGACACTCACTGAAGCTTTCTTT. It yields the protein CASSPGTLTEAFF.

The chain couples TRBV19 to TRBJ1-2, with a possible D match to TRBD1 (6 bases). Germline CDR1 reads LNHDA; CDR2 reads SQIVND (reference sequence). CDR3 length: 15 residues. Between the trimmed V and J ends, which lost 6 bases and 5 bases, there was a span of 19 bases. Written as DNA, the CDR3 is TGTGCCAGTAGACAGACAGGAGCCCACCTTTATGGCTACACCTTC. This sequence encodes CASRQTGAHLYGYTF.

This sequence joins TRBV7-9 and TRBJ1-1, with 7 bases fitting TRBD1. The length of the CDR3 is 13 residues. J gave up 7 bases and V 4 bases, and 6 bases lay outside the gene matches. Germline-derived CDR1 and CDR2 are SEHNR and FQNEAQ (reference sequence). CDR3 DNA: TGTGCCAGCAGCTCTACTACAGGGGTTGAAGCTTTCTTT. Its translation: CASSSTTGVEAFF.